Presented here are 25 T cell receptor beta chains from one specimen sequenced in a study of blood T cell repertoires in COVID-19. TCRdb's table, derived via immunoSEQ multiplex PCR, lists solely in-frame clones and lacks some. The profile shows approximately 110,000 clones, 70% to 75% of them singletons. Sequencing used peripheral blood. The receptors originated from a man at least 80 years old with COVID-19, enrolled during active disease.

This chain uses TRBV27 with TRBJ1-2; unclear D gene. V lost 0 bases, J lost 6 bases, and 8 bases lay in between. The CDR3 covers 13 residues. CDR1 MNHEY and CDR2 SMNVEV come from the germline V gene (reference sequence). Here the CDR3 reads CASSLSRSDGYTF. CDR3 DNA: TGTGCCAGCAGTTTATCGCGGTCGGATGGCTACACCTTC.

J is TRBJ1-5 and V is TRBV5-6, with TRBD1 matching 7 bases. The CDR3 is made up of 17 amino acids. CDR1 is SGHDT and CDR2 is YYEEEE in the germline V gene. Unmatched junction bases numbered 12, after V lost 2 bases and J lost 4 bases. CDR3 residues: CASSFTGTDRRNQPQHF. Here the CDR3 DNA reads TGTGCCAGCAGCTTCACCGGGACAGACAGGAGGAATCAGCCCCAGCATTTT. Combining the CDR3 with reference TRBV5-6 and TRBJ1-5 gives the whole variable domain DAGVTQSPTHLIKTRGQQVTLRCSPKSGHDTVSWYQQALGQGPQFIFQYYEEEERQRGNFPDRFSGHQFPNYSSELNVNALLLGDSALYLCASSFTGTDRRNQPQHFGDGTRLSIL.

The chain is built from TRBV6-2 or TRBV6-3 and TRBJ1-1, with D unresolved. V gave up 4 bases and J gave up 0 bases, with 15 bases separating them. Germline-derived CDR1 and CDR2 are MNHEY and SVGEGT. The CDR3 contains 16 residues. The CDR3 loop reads CASSFETEIMNTEAFF. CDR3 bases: TGTGCCAGCAGTTTTGAGACTGAGATTATGAACACTGAAGCTTTCTTT.

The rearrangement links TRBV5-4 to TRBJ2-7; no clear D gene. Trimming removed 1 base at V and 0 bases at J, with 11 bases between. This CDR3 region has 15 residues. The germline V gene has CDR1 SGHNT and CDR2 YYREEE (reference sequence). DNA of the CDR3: TGTGCCAGCAGCTTGAATTTGGCTAGCTCCTACGAGCAGTACTTC. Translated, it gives CASSLNLASSYEQYF.

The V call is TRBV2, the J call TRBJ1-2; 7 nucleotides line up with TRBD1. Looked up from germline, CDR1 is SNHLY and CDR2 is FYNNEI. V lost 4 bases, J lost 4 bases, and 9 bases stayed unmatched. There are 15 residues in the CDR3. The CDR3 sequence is CASSGSGTVLYGYTF. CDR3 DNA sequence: TGTGCCAGCAGTGGATCCGGGACAGTTCTCTATGGCTACACCTTC. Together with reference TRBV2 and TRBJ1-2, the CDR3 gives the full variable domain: EPEVTQTPSHQVTQMGQEVILRCVPISNHLYFYWYRQILGQKVEFLVSFYNNEISEKSEIFDDQFSVERPDGSNFTLKIRSTKLEDSAMYFCASSGSGTVLYGYTFGSGTRLTVV.

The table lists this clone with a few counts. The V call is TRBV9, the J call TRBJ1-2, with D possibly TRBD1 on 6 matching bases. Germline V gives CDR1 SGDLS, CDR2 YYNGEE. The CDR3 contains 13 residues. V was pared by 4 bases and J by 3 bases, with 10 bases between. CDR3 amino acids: CASSPPGDYGYTF. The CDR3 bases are TGTGCCAGCAGCCCCCCAGGGGACTATGGCTACACCTTC. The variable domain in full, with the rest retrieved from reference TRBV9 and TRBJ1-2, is DSGVTQTPKHLITATGQRVTLRCSPRSGDLSVYWYQQSLDQGLQFLIQYYNGEERAKGNILERFSAQQFPDLHSELNLSSLELGDSALYFCASSPPGDYGYTFGSGTRLTVV.

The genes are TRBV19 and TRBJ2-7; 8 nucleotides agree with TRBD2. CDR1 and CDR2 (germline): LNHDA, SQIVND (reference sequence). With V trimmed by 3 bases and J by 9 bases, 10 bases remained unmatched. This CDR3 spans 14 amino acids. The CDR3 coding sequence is TGTGCCAGTAGTATTCTAGCGGGTCCTGCTGGGCAGTACTTC. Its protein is CASSILAGPAGQYF.

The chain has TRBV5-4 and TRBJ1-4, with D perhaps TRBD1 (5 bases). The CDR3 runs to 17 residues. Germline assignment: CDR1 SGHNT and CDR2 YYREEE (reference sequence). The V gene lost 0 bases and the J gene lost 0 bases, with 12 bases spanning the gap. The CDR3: CASSLDQGGATNEKLFF. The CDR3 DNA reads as TGTGCCAGCAGCTTGGATCAGGGCGGTGCAACTAATGAAAAACTGTTTTTT.

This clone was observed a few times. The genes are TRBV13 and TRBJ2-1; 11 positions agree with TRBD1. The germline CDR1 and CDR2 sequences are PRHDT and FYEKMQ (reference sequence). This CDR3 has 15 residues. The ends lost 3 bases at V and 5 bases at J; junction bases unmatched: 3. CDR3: CASSFRDRGDNEQFF. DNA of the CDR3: TGTGCCAGCAGCTTCCGGGACAGGGGGGACAATGAGCAGTTCTTC.

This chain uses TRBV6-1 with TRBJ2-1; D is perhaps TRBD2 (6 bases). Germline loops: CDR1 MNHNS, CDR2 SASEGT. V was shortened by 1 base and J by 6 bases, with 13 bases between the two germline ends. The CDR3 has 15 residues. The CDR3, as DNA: TGTGCCAGCAGTGAAGGAGGCGCGGGACGCAATGAGCAGTTCTTC. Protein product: CASSEGGAGRNEQFF.

This chain's CDR3 is CASSPWTSASIYEQYF. The DNA for the CDR3 is TGTGCCAGCAGCCCGTGGACTAGCGCATCGATCTACGAGCAGTACTTC. J is TRBJ2-7 and V is TRBV14; 9 nucleotides agree with TRBD2. This CDR3 is built from 16 residues. V lost 4 bases, J lost 3 bases, and 10 bases stayed unmatched. Germline V gene data show CDR1 as SGHDN and CDR2 as FVKESK.

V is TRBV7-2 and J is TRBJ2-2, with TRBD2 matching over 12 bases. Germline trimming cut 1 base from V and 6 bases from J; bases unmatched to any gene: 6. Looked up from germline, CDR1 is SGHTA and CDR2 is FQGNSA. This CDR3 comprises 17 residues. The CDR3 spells CASSLVGLAGYAGELFF. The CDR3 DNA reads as TGTGCCAGCAGCTTAGTAGGACTAGCGGGATATGCCGGGGAGCTGTTTTTT.

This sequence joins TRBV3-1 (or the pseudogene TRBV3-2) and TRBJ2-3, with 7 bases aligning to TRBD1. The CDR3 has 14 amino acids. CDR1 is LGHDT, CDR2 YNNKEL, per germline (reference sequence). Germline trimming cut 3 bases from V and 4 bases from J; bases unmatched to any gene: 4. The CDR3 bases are TGTGCCAGCAGCCAGAGTCAGGGGGCAGATACGCAGTATTTT. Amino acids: CASSQSQGADTQYF.

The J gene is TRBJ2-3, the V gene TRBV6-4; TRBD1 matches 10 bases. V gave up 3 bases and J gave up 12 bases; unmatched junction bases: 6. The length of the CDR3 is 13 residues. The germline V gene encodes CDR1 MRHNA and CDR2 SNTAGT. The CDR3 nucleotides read TGTGCCAGCAGTGAGTGGGACAGGGGCCCACAGTATTTT. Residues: CASSEWDRGPQYF.

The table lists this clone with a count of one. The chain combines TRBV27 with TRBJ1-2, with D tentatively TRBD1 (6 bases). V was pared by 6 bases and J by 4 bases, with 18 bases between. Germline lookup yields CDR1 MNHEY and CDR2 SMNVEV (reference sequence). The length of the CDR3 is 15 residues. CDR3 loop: CASSLVPTGRYGYTF. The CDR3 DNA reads TGTGCCAGCAGCCTAGTCCCCACAGGGCGCTATGGCTACACCTTC.

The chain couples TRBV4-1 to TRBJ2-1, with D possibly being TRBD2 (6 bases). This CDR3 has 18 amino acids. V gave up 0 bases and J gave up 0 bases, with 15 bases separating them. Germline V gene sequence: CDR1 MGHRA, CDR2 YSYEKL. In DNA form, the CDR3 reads TGCGCCAGCAGCCAAGATGGGCGATCTAGCGCCTCCTACAATGAGCAGTTCTTC. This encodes CASSQDGRSSASYNEQFF.

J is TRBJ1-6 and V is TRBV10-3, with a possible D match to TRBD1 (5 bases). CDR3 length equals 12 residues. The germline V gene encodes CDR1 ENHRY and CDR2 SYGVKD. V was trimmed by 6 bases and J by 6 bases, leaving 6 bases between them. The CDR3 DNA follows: TGTGCCATCAGACAGGCTAATTCACCCCTCCACTTT. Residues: CAIRQANSPLHF.

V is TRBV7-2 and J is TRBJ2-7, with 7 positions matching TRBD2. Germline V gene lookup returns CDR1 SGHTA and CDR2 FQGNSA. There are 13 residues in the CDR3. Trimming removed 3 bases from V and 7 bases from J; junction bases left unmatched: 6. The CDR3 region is CASSFTSAGEQYF. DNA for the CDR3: TGTGCCAGCAGCTTTACTAGCGCTGGAGAGCAGTACTTC.

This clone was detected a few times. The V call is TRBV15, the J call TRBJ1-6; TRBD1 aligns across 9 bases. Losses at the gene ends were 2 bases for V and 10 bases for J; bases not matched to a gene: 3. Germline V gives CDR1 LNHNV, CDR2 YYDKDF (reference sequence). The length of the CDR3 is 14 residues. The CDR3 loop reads CATSRRQGDSPLHF. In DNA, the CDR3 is TGTGCCACCAGCAGAAGACAGGGGGACTCACCCCTCCACTTT.

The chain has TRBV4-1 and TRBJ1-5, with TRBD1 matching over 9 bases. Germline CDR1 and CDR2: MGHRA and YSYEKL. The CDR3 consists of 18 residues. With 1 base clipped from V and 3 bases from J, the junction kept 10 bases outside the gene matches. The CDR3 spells CASSQGEWTGAYNQPQHF. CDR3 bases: TGCGCCAGCAGCCAAGGCGAATGGACAGGGGCCTACAATCAGCCCCAGCATTTT.

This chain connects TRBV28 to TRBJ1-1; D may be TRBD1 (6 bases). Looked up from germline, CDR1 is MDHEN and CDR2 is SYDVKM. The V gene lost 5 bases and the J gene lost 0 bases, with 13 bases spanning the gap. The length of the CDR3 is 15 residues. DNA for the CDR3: TGTGCCAGCAGTCATTACAGGGTTGTGAACACTGAAGCTTTCTTT. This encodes CASSHYRVVNTEAFF.

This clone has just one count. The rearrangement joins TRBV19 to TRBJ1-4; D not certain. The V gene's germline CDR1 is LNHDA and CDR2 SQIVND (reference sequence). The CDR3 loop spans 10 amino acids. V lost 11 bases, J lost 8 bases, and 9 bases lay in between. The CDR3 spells CAPIREKLFF. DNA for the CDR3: TGTGCCCCTATTCGGGAAAAACTGTTTTTT. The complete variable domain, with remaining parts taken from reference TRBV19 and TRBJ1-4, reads DGGITQSPKYLFRKEGQNVTLSCEQNLNHDAMYWYRQDPGQGLRLIYYSQIVNDFQKGDIAEGYSVSREKKESFPLTVTSAQKNPTAFYLCAPIREKLFFGSGTQLSVL.

CDR3 sequence reads: CAISDGGFQETQYF. The DNA of the CDR3 is TGTGCCATCAGTGATGGGGGGTTCCAAGAGACCCAGTACTTC. This chain uses TRBV10-3 with TRBJ2-5; D possibly corresponds to TRBD2 (6 bases). The V gene lost 3 bases and the J gene lost 1 base, with 9 bases spanning the gap. Looked up from germline, CDR1 is ENHRY and CDR2 is SYGVKD. There are 14 residues in the CDR3.

CDR3 sequence reads: CASSISGSYEQYF. The CDR3 nucleotides read TGTGCCAGCAGCATTAGCGGGAGCTACGAGCAGTACTTC. The V gene is TRBV5-4, the J gene TRBJ2-7; 9 nucleotides match TRBD2. V lost 4 bases and J lost 3; bases outside the gene matches: 2. Per the germline V gene, CDR1 is SGHNT and CDR2 is YYREEE (reference sequence). The CDR3 covers 13 residues.

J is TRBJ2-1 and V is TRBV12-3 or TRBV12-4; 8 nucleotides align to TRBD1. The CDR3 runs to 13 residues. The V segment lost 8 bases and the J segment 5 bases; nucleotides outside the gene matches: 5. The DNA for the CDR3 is TGTGCCAGCTCGGGACAGGTGAACAATGAGCAGTTCTTC. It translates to CASSGQVNNEQFF.